The 2 T cell receptor beta chains below come from one sample, sequenced in a study of blood T cell repertoires in COVID-19. Clones were sequenced by immunoSEQ multiplex PCR, and TCRdb holds only the in-frame ones, with some missing. Here the sample spans 380,000 or so clones, roughly 90% being singletons. Sequences were obtained from PBMCs or T cells enriched from blood (not recorded which). These receptors were collected from a woman in her thirties with acute COVID-19.

This rearrangement joins TRBV7-9 to TRBJ2-7; 7 bases align to TRBD1. Germline CDR1 is SEHNR and CDR2 is FQNEAQ (reference sequence). The V and J ends lost 5 bases and 2 bases, in that order; junction bases with no gene match: 9. The CDR3 covers 15 residues. This chain's CDR3 is CASSPQTGIPYEQYF. CDR3 nucleotides: TGTGCCAGCAGCCCGCAGACAGGGATCCCCTACGAGCAGTACTTC.

V usage is TRBV6-2 or TRBV6-3 and J usage is TRBJ1-2; the match to TRBD1 covers 8 bases. J was trimmed by 4 bases and V by 5 bases; bases with no gene match: 6. CDR3 length: 14 residues. The V gene's germline CDR1 is MNHEY and CDR2 SVGEGT. The CDR3 reads CASSLPGQAYGYTF. The CDR3 DNA is TGTGCCAGCAGTCTTCCGGGACAGGCCTATGGCTACACCTTC.